This passage covers 12 T cell receptor beta chains from one sample sequenced in a study of blood T cell repertoires in COVID-19. The protocol was immunoSEQ multiplex PCR, while the TCRdb copy is restricted to in-frame clones and leaves out a portion. The top ten hold roughly 9% of the sample, which has roughly 80,000 clones, under 85% seen once. Source material: peripheral blood. Receptor source: a human donor in a cohort sampled during active COVID-19.

The chain carries TRBV10-2 and TRBJ2-2, with D tentatively TRBD1 (5 bases). V dropped 5 bases and J dropped 2 bases, with 15 bases sitting between them. From germline, CDR1 is WSHSY and CDR2 SAAADI. The CDR3 has 16 amino acids. DNA for the CDR3: TGCGCCAGCAGTTTTCAAGGGGCAACAAACACCGGGGAGCTGTTTTTT. Encoded protein: CASSFQGATNTGELFF.

The gene calls are TRBV2 and TRBJ2-4; D gene unclear. The CDR3 totals 13 residues. Trimming removed 6 bases at V and 0 bases at J, with 6 bases between. Germline CDR1 reads SNHLY; CDR2 reads FYNNEI. The CDR3 protein is CASSRVAKNIQYF. The CDR3 DNA follows: TGTGCCAGCAGCCGGGTAGCCAAAAACATTCAGTACTTC.

The chain recombines TRBV9 with TRBJ2-5; D gene ambiguous. Germline V gives CDR1 SGDLS, CDR2 YYNGEE. The CDR3 is 13 residues long. Between the trimmed V and J ends, which lost 0 bases and 5 bases, there was a span of 8 bases. CDR3 loop: CASSVAGAETQYF. CDR3 DNA: TGTGCCAGCAGCGTAGCAGGTGCCGAGACCCAGTACTTC.

This chain joins TRBV10-3 and TRBJ1-1; TRBD1 might be the D (5 bases). Germline-derived CDR1 and CDR2 are ENHRY and SYGVKD. The CDR3 is made up of 14 amino acids. V was clipped by 4 bases and J by 10 bases, with 19 bases between them. The CDR3 DNA reads as TGTGCCATCAGTGGGGGCGGGGCGGCGGAGGGAGCTTTCTTT. It yields the protein CAISGGGAAEGAFF.

The chain recombines TRBV13 with TRBJ2-7; 8 nucleotides align to TRBD2. J lost 1 base, V lost 3 bases, and 2 bases had no gene match. Germline CDR1 reads PRHDT; CDR2 reads FYEKMQ (reference sequence). The CDR3 contains 14 residues. The CDR3 here is CASSLGGRSYEQYF. Here the CDR3 DNA reads TGTGCCAGCAGCTTGGGCGGGAGGTCCTACGAGCAGTACTTC.

The chain carries TRBV25-1 and TRBJ1-1; no firm D call. This CDR3 contains 13 residues. Germline V gene data show CDR1 as MGHDK and CDR2 as SYGVNS. Trimming took 2 bases from V and 3 from J, leaving 7 bases between them. The CDR3: CASSELGYTEAFF. CDR3 sequence (DNA): TGTGCCAGCAGTGAACTCGGGTACACTGAAGCTTTCTTT.

The genes are TRBV7-9 and TRBJ1-5; maybe TRBD1 (5 bases). CDR1 and CDR2 from the germline V gene are SEHNR and FQNEAQ (reference sequence). The CDR3 is 17 amino acids. Trimming took 0 bases from V and 2 from J, leaving 14 bases between them. The CDR3: CASSLAVGGRGNQPQHF. CDR3 sequence (DNA): TGTGCCAGCAGCTTAGCGGTCGGGGGTCGTGGCAATCAGCCCCAGCATTTT.

The chain uses TRBV11-2 and TRBJ1-2, with D possibly being TRBD1 (6 bases). The CDR3 totals 12 residues. From germline, CDR1 is SGHAT and CDR2 FQNNGV. V lost 5 bases and J lost 6, with 10 bases in between. CDR3: CASSPRTDGYTF. CDR3 in DNA: TGTGCCAGCAGCCCCCGGACAGATGGCTACACCTTC.

This clone was picked up one time. The J gene is TRBJ2-1, the V gene TRBV7-8; 9 bases match TRBD1. V shed 7 bases and J 2 bases; nucleotides not matched to a gene: 6. The CDR3 is 15 residues long. Germline lookup yields CDR1 SGHVS and CDR2 FQNEAQ. This CDR3 reads CASKPGTGPYNEQFF. CDR3 nucleotides: TGTGCCAGCAAACCCGGGACAGGGCCCTACAATGAGCAGTTCTTC.

V usage is TRBV5-5 and J usage is TRBJ2-7, with 7 bases aligning to TRBD2. The CDR3 spans 14 residues. From germline, CDR1 is SGHKS and CDR2 YYEKEE (reference sequence). The trim removed 0 bases at V and 5 bases at J, leaving 5 bases unmatched. CDR3 nucleotides: TGTGCCAGCAGCTTGGTCGGGGGGTTCAACGAGCAGTACTTC. The encoded protein is CASSLVGGFNEQYF. Based on the CDR3 plus reference TRBV5-5 and TRBJ2-7, the full variable domain is DAGVTQSPTHLIKTRGQQVTLRCSPISGHKSVSWYQQVLGQGPQFIFQYYEKEERGRGNFPDRFSARQFPNYSSELNVNALLLGDSALYLCASSLVGGFNEQYFGPGTRLTVT.

As DNA, the CDR3 is TGTGCCAGCAGCTCAGGGTGGAATGAGCAGTTCTTC. Translating it yields CASSSGWNEQFF. This chain uses TRBV27 with TRBJ2-1; D is possibly TRBD1 (5 bases). Trimming took 6 bases from V and 7 from J, leaving 10 bases between them. The CDR3 is 12 residues long. CDR1 MNHEY and CDR2 SMNVEV come from the germline V gene (reference sequence).

The genes are TRBV2 and TRBJ2-7; 11 bases map to TRBD2. V lost 11 bases to trimming and J lost 4 bases; unmatched junction nucleotides: 7. Germline V lookup: CDR1 SNHLY, CDR2 FYNNEI. This CDR3 region has 13 residues. CDR3 nucleotides: TGTGCCTTCCCAACTAGCGGGGGTTACGAGCAGTACTTC. Translating it yields CAFPTSGGYEQYF.